This T cell receptor beta chain stems from a study of cytotoxic CD8 clonotypes in ibrutinib-treated CLL. CDR1 and CDR2 (germline): MNHNY, SVGAGI (reference sequence). V gave up 6 bases and J gave up 6 bases; unmatched junction bases: 9. There are 15 residues in the CDR3. Here immunoSEQ multiplex PCR was the method, and the copy in TCRdb shows in-frame clones only, minus some. Among some 100,000 clones listed, about 58% were seen once. The rearrangement uses TRBV6-6 and TRBJ2-7; 12 nucleotides align to TRBD2. The specimen comprised PBMCs, sampled after 24 months of ibrutinib treatment. The clonotype comes from a human donor with chronic lymphocytic leukemia. The CDR3 DNA is TGTGCCAGCAGCCTCGGACTAGCGGGGTCTGGCGAGCAGTACTTC. Residues: CASSLGLAGSGEQYF.